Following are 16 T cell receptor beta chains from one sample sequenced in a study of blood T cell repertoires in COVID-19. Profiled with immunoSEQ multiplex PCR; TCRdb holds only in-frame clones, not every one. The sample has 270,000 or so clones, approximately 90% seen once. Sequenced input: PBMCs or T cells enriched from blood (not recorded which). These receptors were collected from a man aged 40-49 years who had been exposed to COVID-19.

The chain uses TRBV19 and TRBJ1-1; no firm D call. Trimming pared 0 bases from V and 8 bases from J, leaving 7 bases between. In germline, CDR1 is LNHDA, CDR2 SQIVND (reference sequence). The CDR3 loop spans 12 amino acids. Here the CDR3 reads CASSIDSTEAFF. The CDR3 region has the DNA TGTGCCAGTAGTATAGATTCAACAGAAGCTTTCTTT.

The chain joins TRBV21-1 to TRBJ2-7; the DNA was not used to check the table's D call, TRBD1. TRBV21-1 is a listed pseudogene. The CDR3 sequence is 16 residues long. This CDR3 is CASSRGGTGVSYEQYF. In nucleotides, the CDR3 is TGTGCCAGCAGCAGAGGGGGGACAGGGGTATCCTACGAGCAGTACTTC.

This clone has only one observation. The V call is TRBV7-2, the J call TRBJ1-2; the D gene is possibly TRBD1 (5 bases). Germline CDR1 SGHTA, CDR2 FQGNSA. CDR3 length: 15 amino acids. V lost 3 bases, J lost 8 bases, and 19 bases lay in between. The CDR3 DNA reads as TGTGCCAGCAGCTTGGTCGTGGGGGGGAAGATGGGCTACACCTTC. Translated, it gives CASSLVVGGKMGYTF.

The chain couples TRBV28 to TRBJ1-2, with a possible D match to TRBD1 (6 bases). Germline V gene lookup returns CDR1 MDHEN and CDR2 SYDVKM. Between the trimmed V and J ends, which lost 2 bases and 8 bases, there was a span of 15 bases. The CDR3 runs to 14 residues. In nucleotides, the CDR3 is TGTGCCAGCAGTTTAGGGACAAGAAAACGGGGCTACACCTTC. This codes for CASSLGTRKRGYTF.

CDR3 residues: CAWSVPGSSGYTF. For the CDR3, the DNA is TGTGCCTGGAGTGTTCCGGGGTCTAGTGGCTACACCTTC. The chain uses TRBV30 and TRBJ1-2; D unresolved. Germline V CDR1 and CDR2: GTSNPN, SVGIG (reference sequence). CDR3 length equals 13 residues. The V end lost 0 bases, the J end lost 7 bases, and 12 bases lay between the germline ends.

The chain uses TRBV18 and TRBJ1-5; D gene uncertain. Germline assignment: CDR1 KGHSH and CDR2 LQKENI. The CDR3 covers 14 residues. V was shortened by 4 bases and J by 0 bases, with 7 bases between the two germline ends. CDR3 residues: CASSLLDSNQPQHF. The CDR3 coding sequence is TGTGCCAGCTCACTCCTAGATAGCAATCAGCCCCAGCATTTT.

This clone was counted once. The CDR3 sequence: CASSPETSLREQFF. The CDR3 region has the DNA TGTGCCAGCAGCCCGGAGACTAGTTTGAGAGAGCAGTTCTTC. This chain connects TRBV7-9 to TRBJ2-1; D may be TRBD2 (6 bases). The ends were cut back, 5 bases at V and 10 bases at J, with 18 bases in the middle. CDR1 and CDR2 from the germline V gene are SEHNR and FQNEAQ (reference sequence). This CDR3 is built from 14 residues.

This CDR3 reads CASSVDPGRGAEAFF. In DNA form, the CDR3 reads TGTGCCAGCAGCGTAGACCCCGGCAGGGGCGCTGAAGCTTTCTTT. This chain joins TRBV9 and TRBJ1-1, with D perhaps matching TRBD1 (6 bases). CDR3 length: 15 residues. Germline CDR1 reads SGDLS; CDR2 reads YYNGEE. V was clipped by 0 bases and J by 6 bases, with 15 bases between them. The full variable domain, completed using reference TRBV9 and TRBJ1-1, is DSGVTQTPKHLITATGQRVTLRCSPRSGDLSVYWYQQSLDQGLQFLIQYYNGEERAKGNILERFSAQQFPDLHSELNLSSLELGDSALYFCASSVDPGRGAEAFFGQGTRLTVV.

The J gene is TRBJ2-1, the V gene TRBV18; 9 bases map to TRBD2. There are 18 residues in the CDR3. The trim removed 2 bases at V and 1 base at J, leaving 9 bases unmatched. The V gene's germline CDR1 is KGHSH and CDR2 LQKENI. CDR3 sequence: CASSPSLSSGDSYNEQFF. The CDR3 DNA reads TGTGCCAGCTCACCATCGCTGTCTAGCGGGGATTCCTACAATGAGCAGTTCTTC. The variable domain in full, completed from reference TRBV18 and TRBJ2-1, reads NAGVMQNPRHLVRRRGQEARLRCSPMKGHSHVYWYRQLPEEGLKFMVYLQKENIIDESGMPKERFSAEFPKEGPSILRIQQVVRGDSAAYFCASSPSLSSGDSYNEQFFGPGTRLTVL.

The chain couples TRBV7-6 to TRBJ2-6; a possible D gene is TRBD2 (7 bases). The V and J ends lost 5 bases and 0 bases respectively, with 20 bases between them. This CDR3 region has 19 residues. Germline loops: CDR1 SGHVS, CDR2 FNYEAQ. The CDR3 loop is CASSLRGEGQISGANVLTF. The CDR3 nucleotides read TGTGCCAGCAGCCTAAGGGGGGAGGGACAAATCTCTGGGGCCAACGTCCTGACTTTC.

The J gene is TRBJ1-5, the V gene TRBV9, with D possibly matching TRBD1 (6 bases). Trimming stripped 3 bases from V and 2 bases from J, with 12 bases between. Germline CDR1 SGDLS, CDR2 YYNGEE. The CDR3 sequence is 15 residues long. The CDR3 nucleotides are TGTGCCAGCAGCGCCGGGACAAATGGCAATCAGCCCCAGCATTTT. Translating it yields CASSAGTNGNQPQHF.

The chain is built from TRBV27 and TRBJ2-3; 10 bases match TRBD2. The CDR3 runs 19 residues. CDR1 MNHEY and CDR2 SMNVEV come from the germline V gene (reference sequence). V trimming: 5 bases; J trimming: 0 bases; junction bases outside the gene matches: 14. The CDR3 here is CASSRARKREGPSTDTQYF. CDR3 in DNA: TGTGCCAGCAGTCGTGCCAGGAAGCGGGAGGGCCCCAGCACAGATACGCAGTATTTT.

In nucleotides, the CDR3 is TGTGCCAGCAGAACCCAGGGACAGCAGAACACCGGGGAGCTGTTTTTT. Residues: CASRTQGQQNTGELFF. The chain employs TRBV27 and TRBJ2-2, with 7 bases matching TRBD1. The germline V gene encodes CDR1 MNHEY and CDR2 SMNVEV (reference sequence). The J segment lost 1 base and the V segment lost 6 bases, leaving 8 bases of the junction unmatched. The CDR3 is made up of 16 amino acids.

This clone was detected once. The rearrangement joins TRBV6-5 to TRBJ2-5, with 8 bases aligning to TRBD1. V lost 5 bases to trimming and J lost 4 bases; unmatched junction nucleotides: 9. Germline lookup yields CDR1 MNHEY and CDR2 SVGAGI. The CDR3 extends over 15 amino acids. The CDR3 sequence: CASSRPSDRVETQYF. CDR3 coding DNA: TGTGCCAGCAGTCGACCATCGGACAGGGTAGAGACCCAGTACTTC.

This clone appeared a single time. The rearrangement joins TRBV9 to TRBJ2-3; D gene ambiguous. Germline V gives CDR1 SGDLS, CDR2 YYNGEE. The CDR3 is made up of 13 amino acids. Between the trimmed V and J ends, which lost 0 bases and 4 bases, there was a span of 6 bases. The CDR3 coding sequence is TGTGCCAGCAGCGTAGGAAGCCCAGATACGCAGTATTTT. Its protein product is CASSVGSPDTQYF.

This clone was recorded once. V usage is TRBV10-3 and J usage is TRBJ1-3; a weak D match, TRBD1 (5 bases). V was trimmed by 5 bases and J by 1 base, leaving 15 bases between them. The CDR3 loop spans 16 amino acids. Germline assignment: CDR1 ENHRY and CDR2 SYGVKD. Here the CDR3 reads CAISFGGVRSGNTIYF. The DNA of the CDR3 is TGTGCCATCAGTTTTGGAGGGGTACGATCTGGAAACACCATATATTTT.